Reported below is one T cell receptor (beta chain). Antigen specificity is unknown. Generated by immunoSEQ multiplex PCR, the TCRdb table keeps only in-frame clones and is missing some. Found here are around 9,900 clones, roughly nine tenths of them singletons; the top ten hold 1.5% to 2%. The sample belongs to a study of T cells after posttransplantation cyclophosphamide. Broader study findings: After PTCy, TRB diversity resembled that of CNI/methotrexate controls.

This CDR3 is 16 amino acids long. The sequenced sample consisted of memory CD4+ T cells sorted from PBMCs. The sequence was obtained from a woman aged 60-75 years in good health, CMV-negative, and a related stem cell transplant donor. The rearrangement joins TRBV21-1 to TRBJ1-5; the DNA was not used to check the table's D call, TRBD1. TRBV21-1 is a pseudogene locus. CDR3 region: CASSKIRSGPEQPQHF. The CDR3 nucleotides read TGTGCCAGCAGCAAAATTCGGTCAGGCCCTGAACAGCCCCAGCATTTT.